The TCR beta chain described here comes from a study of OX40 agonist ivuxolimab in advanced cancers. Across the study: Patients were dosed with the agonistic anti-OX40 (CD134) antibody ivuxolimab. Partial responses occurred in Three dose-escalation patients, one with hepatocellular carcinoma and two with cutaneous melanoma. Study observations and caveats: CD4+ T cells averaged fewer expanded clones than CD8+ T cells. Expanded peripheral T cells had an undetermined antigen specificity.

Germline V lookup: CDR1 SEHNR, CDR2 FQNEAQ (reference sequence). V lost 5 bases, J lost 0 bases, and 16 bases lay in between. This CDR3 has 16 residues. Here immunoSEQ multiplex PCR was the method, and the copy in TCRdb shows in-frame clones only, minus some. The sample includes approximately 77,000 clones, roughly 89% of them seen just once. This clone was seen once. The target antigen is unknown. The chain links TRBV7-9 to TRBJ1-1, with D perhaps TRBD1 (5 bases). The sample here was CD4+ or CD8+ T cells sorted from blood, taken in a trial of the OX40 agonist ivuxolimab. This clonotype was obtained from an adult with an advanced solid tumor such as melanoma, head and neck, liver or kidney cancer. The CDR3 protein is CASSPVRGVMNTEAFF. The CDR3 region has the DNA TGTGCCAGCAGCCCAGTAAGGGGAGTTATGAACACTGAAGCTTTCTTT.